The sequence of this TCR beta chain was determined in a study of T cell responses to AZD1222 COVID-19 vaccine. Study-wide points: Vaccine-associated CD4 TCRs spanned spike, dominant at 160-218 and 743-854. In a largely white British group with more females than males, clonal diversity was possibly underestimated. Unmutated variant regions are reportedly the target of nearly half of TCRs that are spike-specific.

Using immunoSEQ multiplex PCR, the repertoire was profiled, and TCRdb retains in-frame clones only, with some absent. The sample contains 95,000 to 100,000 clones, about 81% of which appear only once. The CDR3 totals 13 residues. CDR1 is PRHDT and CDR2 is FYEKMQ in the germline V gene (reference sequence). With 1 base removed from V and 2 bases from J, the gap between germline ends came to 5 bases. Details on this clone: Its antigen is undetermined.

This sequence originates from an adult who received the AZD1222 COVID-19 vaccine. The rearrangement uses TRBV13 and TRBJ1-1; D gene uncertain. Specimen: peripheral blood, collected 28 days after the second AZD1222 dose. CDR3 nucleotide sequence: TGTGCCAGCAGCTTAGCCCAAAACACTGAAGCTTTCTTT. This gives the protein CASSLAQNTEAFF.